The rows below give T cell receptor beta chains drawn from one sample of a study of breast tumors, draining lymph nodes, adjacent tissues. TCRdb passed the multiplex PCR reads through MiXCR, listing each CDR3 protein once. The sample contains around 230,000 distinct CDR3 sequences, 32% of which appear only once. What was sequenced was axillary lymph node tissue. These receptors originate from a female donor with breast cancer. Some clones in this sample may be carry-over from other donors' samples. Both conserved end residues are part of each CDR3. The order of the fields is CDR3 protein, CDR3 DNA, V gene, D gene, J gene, clone size. D genes are given only for firm matches. A clone size is listed for some rows: how often the clone was seen (once, few, many), or a class if it is expanded.

CDR3aa: CASSISGLYGYTF; CDR3nt: TGTGCCAGTAGTATTAGTGGACTCTATGGCTACACCTTC; v_gene: TRBV19; d_gene: -; j_gene: TRBJ1-2; abundance: -
CDR3aa: CASSLGGRGRSYEQYF; CDR3nt: TGTGCCAGCAGCTTAGGGGGTAGGGGACGGTCGTACGAGCAGTACTTC; v_gene: TRBV7-9; d_gene: -; j_gene: TRBJ2-7; abundance: many
CDR3aa: CASSLLSSYEQYF; CDR3nt: TGTGCCAGCAGTCTCTTAAGCTCCTACGAGCAGTACTTC; v_gene: TRBV6-2/TRBV6-3; d_gene: -; j_gene: TRBJ2-7; abundance: -
CDR3aa: CATSTKRDSGGYTF; CDR3nt: TGTGCCACCAGCACCAAACGGGACTCGGGTGGCTACACCTTC; v_gene: TRBV15; d_gene: -; j_gene: TRBJ1-2; abundance: many
CDR3aa: CASSASGGGNSPLHF; CDR3nt: TGTGCCAGTAGTGCCTCCGGGGGGGGTAATTCACCCCTCCACTTT; v_gene: TRBV19; d_gene: -; j_gene: TRBJ1-6; abundance: -
CDR3aa: CASSTRTSARRETQYF; CDR3nt: TGTGCCAGCAGCACGAGGACTAGCGCGAGGCGAGAGACCCAGTACTTC; v_gene: TRBV11-1; d_gene: TRBD2; j_gene: TRBJ2-5; abundance: many
CDR3aa: CASSLIGAGVCTDTQYF; CDR3nt: TGTGCCAGCAGCTTAATTGGGGCGGGAGTGTGTACGGATACGCAGTATTTT; v_gene: TRBV7-3; d_gene: TRBD2; j_gene: TRBJ2-3; abundance: -
CDR3aa: CATSARSGSAGEQYF; CDR3nt: TGTGCCACCAGTGCTCGTAGCGGGAGTGCGGGCGAGCAGTACTTC; v_gene: TRBV24-1; d_gene: TRBD2; j_gene: TRBJ2-7; abundance: -
CDR3aa: CASSQPYNEQFF; CDR3nt: TGTGCCAGCAGCCAGCCCTACAATGAGCAGTTCTTC; v_gene: TRBV7-3; d_gene: -; j_gene: TRBJ2-1; abundance: many
CDR3aa: CAWGRGDGQPQHF; CDR3nt: TGTGCCTGGGGCAGGGGGGATGGTCAGCCCCAGCATTTT; v_gene: TRBV30; d_gene: TRBD1; j_gene: TRBJ1-5; abundance: few
CDR3aa: CASSHHGGPDTYEQYF; CDR3nt: TGTGCCAGCAGTCACCACGGGGGACCTGATACCTACGAGCAGTACTTC; v_gene: TRBV6-6; d_gene: -; j_gene: TRBJ2-7; abundance: few
CDR3aa: CASSRQTSGSNEQFF; CDR3nt: TGTGCCAGCTCACGCCAGACTAGCGGGAGTAATGAGCAGTTCTTC; v_gene: TRBV18; d_gene: TRBD2; j_gene: TRBJ2-1; abundance: few
CDR3aa: CASNLRGGTVINNEQFF; CDR3nt: TGTGCCAGCAACCTGAGGGGGGGGACAGTGATTAACAATGAGCAGTTCTTC; v_gene: TRBV2; d_gene: -; j_gene: TRBJ2-1; abundance: many
CDR3aa: CASSETENYGYTF; CDR3nt: TGTGCCAGCTCCGAGACAGAAAACTATGGCTACACCTTC; v_gene: TRBV18; d_gene: -; j_gene: TRBJ1-2; abundance: many
CDR3aa: CASSRLGAGRSTGELFF; CDR3nt: TGTGCCAGCAGCCGGTTGGGGGCAGGGAGGTCCACCGGGGAGCTGTTTTTT; v_gene: TRBV3-1; d_gene: -; j_gene: TRBJ2-2; abundance: many
CDR3aa: CASSESPRNNEQFF; CDR3nt: TGTGCCAGCAGTGAGAGCCCGAGGAACAATGAGCAGTTCTTC; v_gene: TRBV28; d_gene: -; j_gene: TRBJ2-1; abundance: many
CDR3aa: CATTGGAPYNEQFF; CDR3nt: TGTGCCACCACAGGGGGCGCGCCCTACAATGAGCAGTTCTTC; v_gene: TRBV24-1; d_gene: TRBD1; j_gene: TRBJ2-1; abundance: -
CDR3aa: CASRKQGAGNEQFF; CDR3nt: TGTGCCAGCAGAAAACAGGGGGCAGGAAATGAGCAGTTCTTC; v_gene: TRBV6-4; d_gene: TRBD1; j_gene: TRBJ2-1; abundance: -
CDR3aa: CASSTRVKAFF; CDR3nt: TGTGCCAGCAGTACCAGGGTCAAAGCTTTCTTT; v_gene: TRBV6-2/TRBV6-3; d_gene: -; j_gene: TRBJ1-1; abundance: -
CDR3aa: CSGAGQGKTQYF; CDR3nt: TGCAGTGGGGCGGGACAGGGAAAGACCCAGTACTTC; v_gene: TRBV20-1; d_gene: TRBD1; j_gene: TRBJ2-5; abundance: many
CDR3aa: CSATQTGTEAFF; CDR3nt: TGCAGTGCTACCCAAACAGGGACTGAAGCTTTCTTT; v_gene: TRBV20-1; d_gene: -; j_gene: TRBJ1-1; abundance: -
CDR3aa: CSVETGANSGANVLTF; CDR3nt: TGCAGCGTTGAGACCGGGGCGAACTCTGGGGCCAACGTCCTGACTTTC; v_gene: TRBV29-1; d_gene: -; j_gene: TRBJ2-6; abundance: many